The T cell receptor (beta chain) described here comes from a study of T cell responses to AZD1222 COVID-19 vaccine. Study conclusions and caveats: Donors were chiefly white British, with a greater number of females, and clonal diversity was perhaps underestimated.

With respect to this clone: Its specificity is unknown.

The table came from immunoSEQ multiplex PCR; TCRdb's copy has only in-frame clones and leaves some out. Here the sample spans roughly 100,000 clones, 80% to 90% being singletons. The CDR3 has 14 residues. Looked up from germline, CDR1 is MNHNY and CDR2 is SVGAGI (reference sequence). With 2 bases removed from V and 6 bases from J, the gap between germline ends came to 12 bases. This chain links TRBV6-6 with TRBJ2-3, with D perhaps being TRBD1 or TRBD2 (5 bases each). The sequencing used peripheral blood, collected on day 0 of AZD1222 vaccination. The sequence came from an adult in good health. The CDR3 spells CASSYLGVADTQYF. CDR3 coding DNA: TGTGCCAGCAGTTACCTGGGGGTCGCTGATACGCAGTATTTT.